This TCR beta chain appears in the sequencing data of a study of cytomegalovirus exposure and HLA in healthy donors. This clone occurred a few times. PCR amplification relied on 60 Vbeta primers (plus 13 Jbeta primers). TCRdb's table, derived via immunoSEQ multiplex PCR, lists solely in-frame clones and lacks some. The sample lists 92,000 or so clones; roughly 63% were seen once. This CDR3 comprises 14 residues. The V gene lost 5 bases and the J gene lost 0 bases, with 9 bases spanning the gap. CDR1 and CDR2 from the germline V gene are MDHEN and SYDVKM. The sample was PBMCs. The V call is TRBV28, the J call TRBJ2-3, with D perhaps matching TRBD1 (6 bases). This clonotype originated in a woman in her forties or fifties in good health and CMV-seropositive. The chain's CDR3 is CASSGQTSTDTQYF. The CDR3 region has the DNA TGTGCCAGCAGTGGACAGACTAGCACAGATACGCAGTATTTT.